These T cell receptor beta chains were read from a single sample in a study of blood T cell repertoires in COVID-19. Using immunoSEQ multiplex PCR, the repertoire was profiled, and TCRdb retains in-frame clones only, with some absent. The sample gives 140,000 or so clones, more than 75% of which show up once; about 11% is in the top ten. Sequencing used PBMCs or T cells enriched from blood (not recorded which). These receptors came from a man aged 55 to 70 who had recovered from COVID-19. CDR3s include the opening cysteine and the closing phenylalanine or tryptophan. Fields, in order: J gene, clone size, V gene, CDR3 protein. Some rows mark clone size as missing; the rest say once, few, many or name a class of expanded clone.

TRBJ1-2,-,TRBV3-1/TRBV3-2,CASSQDRGGGYGYTF
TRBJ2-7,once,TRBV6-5,CASSRGQYYEQYF
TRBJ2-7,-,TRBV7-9,CASSLDGREANEQYF
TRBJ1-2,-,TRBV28,CASSLLDFTYYGYTF
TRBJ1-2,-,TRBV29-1,CSAGQGNGYTF
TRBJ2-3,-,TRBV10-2,CASSEYGPSTDTQYF
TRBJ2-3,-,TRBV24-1,CATNGLTDTQYF
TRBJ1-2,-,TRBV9,CASSVGASYGYTF
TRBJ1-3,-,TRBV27,CASSLLAGNTIYF
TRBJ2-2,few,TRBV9,CASSGLTGVNTGELFF
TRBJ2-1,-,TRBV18,CASSSGQGQNNEQFF
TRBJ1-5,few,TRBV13,CASSLGTGGYQPQHF
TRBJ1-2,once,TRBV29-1,CSVDLDTQTRYGYTF
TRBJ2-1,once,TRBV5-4,CASSYTGLVISYNEQFF
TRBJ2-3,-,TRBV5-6,CASSLGQGISTDTQYF
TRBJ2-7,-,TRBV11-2,CASSLSRGNTYEQYF
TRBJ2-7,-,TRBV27,CASIGTGTGIVYF
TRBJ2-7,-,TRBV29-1,CSTYTETYEQYF
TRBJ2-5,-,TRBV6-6,CASRFGLEGETQYF
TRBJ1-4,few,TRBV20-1,CSASDFREKLFF
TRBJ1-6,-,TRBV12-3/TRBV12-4,CASSRQGYSPLHF
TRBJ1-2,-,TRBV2,CASSGGTGAYGYTF
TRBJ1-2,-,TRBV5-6,CASSLGQKSYGYTF
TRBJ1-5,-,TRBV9,CASSPRGGRGQPQHF
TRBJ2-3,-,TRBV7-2,CASSQSYTQYF
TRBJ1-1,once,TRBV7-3,CASREGPTMNTEAFF
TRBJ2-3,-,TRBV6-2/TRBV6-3,CASSYPDYTDTQYF